What follows are 28 T cell receptor beta chains derived from one specimen sequenced in a study of T cell responses to AZD1222 COVID-19 vaccine. The protocol was immunoSEQ multiplex PCR, while the TCRdb copy is restricted to in-frame clones and leaves out a portion. The sample consists of over 150,000 clones, under 95% of them appearing once. Sample: peripheral blood, taken 28 days after the second AZD1222 dose. These receptors were collected from an adult who received the AZD1222 COVID-19 vaccine.

Written as DNA, the CDR3 is TGCGCCAGCAGCTCGAGCCAGGTGAACACTGAAGCTTTCTTT. Translating it yields CASSSSQVNTEAFF. The chain uses TRBV5-1 and TRBJ1-1; D not resolved. Germline V gene lookup returns CDR1 SGHRS and CDR2 YFSETQ. The V gene lost 3 bases and the J gene lost 0 bases, with 9 bases spanning the gap. The CDR3 covers 14 residues.

The V and J genes are TRBV29-1 and TRBJ1-2; no firm D call. The CDR3 sequence is 9 residues long. V was clipped by 5 bases and J by 8 bases, with 6 bases between them. CDR1 SQVTM and CDR2 ANQGSEA come from the germline V gene. In DNA, the CDR3 is TGCAGCGTTCAAGGCGGCTACACCTTC. It encodes CSVQGGYTF.

The CDR3 DNA reads as TGTGCCAGCAGTGAACAGGGAATTCGACCCCAGCATTTT. Residues: CASSEQGIRPQHF. The chain joins TRBV6-1 to TRBJ1-5, with D perhaps TRBD1 (5 bases). Between the trimmed V and J ends, which lost 2 bases and 10 bases, there was a span of 12 bases. Germline V gives CDR1 MNHNS, CDR2 SASEGT. The CDR3 has 13 amino acids.

The V and J genes are TRBV24-1 and TRBJ2-1; 7 bases map to TRBD1. CDR1 KGHDR and CDR2 SFDVKD come from the germline V gene. The CDR3 is made up of 15 amino acids. The trim removed 0 bases at V and 7 bases at J, leaving 5 bases unmatched. The CDR3 loop reads CATSDLSRGNNEQFF. The CDR3 DNA reads as TGTGCCACCAGTGATTTGAGCAGGGGGAATAATGAGCAGTTCTTC.

This clone has only one observation. This chain joins TRBV5-6 and TRBJ1-3, with D hard to call. Germline CDR1 and CDR2: SGHDT and YYEEEE. Trimming stripped 4 bases from V and 1 base from J, with 9 bases between. The CDR3 sequence is 14 residues long. The CDR3, as DNA: TGTGCCAGCAGCCTACAAAGATCTGGAAACACCATATATTTT. It specifies CASSLQRSGNTIYF.

This sequence joins TRBV5-1 and TRBJ2-5, with 12 bases that match TRBD1. The length of the CDR3 is 17 residues. V dropped 2 bases and J dropped 5; count of bases not matched to a gene: 10. Germline loops: CDR1 SGHRS, CDR2 YFSETQ. DNA for the CDR3: TGCGCCAGCAGCTTTAGACCCGGGACAGGGGGCAGCGAGACCCAGTACTTC. Residues: CASSFRPGTGGSETQYF.

The V and J genes are TRBV4-1 and TRBJ2-1; no clear D gene. The CDR3 sequence is 15 residues long. The V gene lost 3 bases and the J gene lost 0 bases, with 9 bases spanning the gap. CDR1 and CDR2 (germline): MGHRA, YSYEKL. This CDR3 reads CASSQEQFSYNEQFF. In DNA form, the CDR3 reads TGCGCCAGCAGCCAGGAACAGTTCTCCTACAATGAGCAGTTCTTC.

This clone was seen only once. The genes are TRBV9 and TRBJ1-6; 8 bases align to TRBD1. V gave up 4 bases and J gave up 8 bases; unmatched junction bases: 8. Germline CDR1 reads SGDLS; CDR2 reads YYNGEE. CDR3 length: 15 amino acids. CDR3 sequence: CASSYRDRLDSPLHF. CDR3 nucleotides: TGTGCCAGCAGCTACCGGGACAGGTTAGATTCACCCCTCCACTTT.

J is TRBJ1-4 and V is TRBV27, with 7 bases fitting TRBD1. The junction had 1 base not matched to a gene; V was cut back by 0 bases and J by 0 bases. CDR1 and CDR2 (germline): MNHEY, SMNVEV (reference sequence). The CDR3 has 16 amino acids. The CDR3 reads CASSLSGTATNEKLFF. For the CDR3, the DNA is TGTGCCAGCAGTTTATCAGGGACAGCAACTAATGAAAAACTGTTTTTT.

J is TRBJ1-6 and V is TRBV11-2, with a weak D call TRBD1 (6 bases). Trimming left V 5 bases short and J 2 bases short, with 10 bases between. This CDR3 comprises 15 residues. The V gene's germline CDR1 is SGHAT and CDR2 FQNNGV. The CDR3 region has the DNA TGTGCCAGCAGCCTACAGGGCCCCTATAATTCACCCCTCCACTTT. Amino acids: CASSLQGPYNSPLHF.

The sample holds one count of this clone. The chain links TRBV12-3 or TRBV12-4 to TRBJ2-7; D not resolved. Trimming left V 11 bases short and J 3 bases short, with 11 bases between. CDR3 length: 11 residues. This CDR3 reads CASSTVYEQYF. DNA of the CDR3: TGTGCCTCTTCAACGGTCTACGAGCAGTACTTC.

The gene calls are TRBV7-2 and TRBJ2-5, with 8 bases aligning to TRBD1. V gave up 4 bases and J gave up 2 bases; unmatched junction bases: 0. CDR1 and CDR2 (germline): SGHTA, FQGNSA. The CDR3 is 13 amino acids. The CDR3 sequence is CASSWDRQETQYF. The CDR3 DNA follows: TGTGCCAGCAGCTGGGACAGGCAAGAGACCCAGTACTTC.

V gene TRBV7-9 combines with J gene TRBJ2-5, with TRBD2 as a possible D gene (5 bases). The CDR3 is 15 residues long. Deletions cut 2 bases from V and 1 base from J, with 11 bases between. Germline V gene data show CDR1 as SEHNR and CDR2 as FQNEAQ (reference sequence). CDR3: CASSLLRGGQETQYF. The CDR3 DNA sequence: TGTGCCAGCAGCTTATTACGGGGTGGCCAAGAGACCCAGTACTTC.

This chain connects TRBV6-5 to TRBJ2-7, with TRBD1 matching 7 bases. Germline-derived CDR1 and CDR2 are MNHEY and SVGAGI. V shed 0 bases, J shed 2 bases, and the junction held 4 bases outside the gene matches. This CDR3 is 15 amino acids long. This CDR3 is CASSYSTGSTYEQYF. Written as DNA, the CDR3 is TGTGCCAGCAGTTACTCGACAGGGAGCACCTACGAGCAGTACTTC.

The genes are TRBV7-2 and TRBJ2-7; TRBD2 agrees at 9 bases. Germline V CDR1 and CDR2: SGHTA, FQGNSA. Germline trimming cut 0 bases from V and 2 bases from J; bases unmatched to any gene: 5. The CDR3 is 16 amino acids. Here the CDR3 reads CASSLASGGSTYEQYF. The CDR3 DNA reads as TGTGCCAGCAGCTTAGCTAGCGGGGGATCAACCTACGAGCAGTACTTC. Full variable domain (rest looked up from reference TRBV7-2 and TRBJ2-7): GAGVSQSPSNKVTEKGKDVELRCDPISGHTALYWYRQSLGQGLEFLIYFQGNSAPDKSGLPSDRFSAERTGGSVSTLTIQRTQQEDSAVYLCASSLASGGSTYEQYFGPGTRLTVT.

The chain employs TRBV7-2 and TRBJ2-1, with 9 bases lining up with TRBD1. V shed 7 bases, J shed 11 bases, and the junction held 12 bases outside the gene matches. CDR1 is SGHTA, CDR2 FQGNSA, per germline. The CDR3 has 14 residues. The chain's CDR3 is CASIASGTGPKQFF. CDR3 in DNA: TGTGCCAGCATCGCCTCCGGGACAGGGCCGAAGCAGTTCTTC.

This chain connects TRBV6-2 or TRBV6-3 to TRBJ2-1; 11 nucleotides agree with TRBD2. There are 16 residues in the CDR3. J gave up 6 bases and V 2 bases, and 6 bases lay outside the gene matches. Germline V gene lookup returns CDR1 MNHEY and CDR2 SVGEGT. CDR3 sequence: CASSYLGLAGGNEQFF. The CDR3, as DNA: TGTGCCAGCAGTTACCTCGGCCTAGCGGGGGGCAATGAGCAGTTCTTC.

The gene calls are TRBV9 and TRBJ1-5; 11 bases fit TRBD1. J was trimmed by 4 bases and V by 4 bases; bases with no gene match: 4. The CDR3 is 15 residues long. Per the germline V gene, CDR1 is SGDLS and CDR2 is YYNGEE. Written as DNA, the CDR3 is TGTGCCAGCAGCAGATGGGACAGGGGGAATCAGCCCCAGCATTTT. Amino acid sequence: CASSRWDRGNQPQHF.

A single count supports this clone. The gene calls are TRBV16 and TRBJ1-5; D not certain. Trimming shortened V by 1 base and J by 5 bases, and 15 bases separated the two germline ends. Per the germline V gene, CDR1 is KGHSY and CDR2 is FQNENV. The CDR3 length is 16 residues. The CDR3 here is CASSQFIGSVDQPQHF. In DNA form, the CDR3 reads TGTGCCAGCAGCCAATTTATAGGGAGTGTGGATCAGCCCCAGCATTTT.

The J gene is TRBJ2-7, the V gene TRBV9; tentatively, D is TRBD1 or TRBD2 (6 bases each). Germline CDR1 and CDR2: SGDLS and YYNGEE. V was shortened by 0 bases and J by 4 bases, with 17 bases between the two germline ends. There are 16 residues in the CDR3. CDR3 in amino acids: CASSVAVEGGHYEQYF. CDR3 in DNA: TGTGCCAGCAGCGTAGCGGTGGAGGGGGGTCATTACGAGCAGTACTTC.

The chain has TRBV7-9 and TRBJ2-7; 10 nucleotides align to TRBD1. V lost 6 bases to trimming and J lost 7 bases; unmatched junction nucleotides: 18. Germline V gene lookup returns CDR1 SEHNR and CDR2 FQNEAQ (reference sequence). The CDR3 length is 17 residues. CDR3 residues: CASSLIPTGGPLTEQYF. CDR3 nucleotides: TGTGCCAGCAGTTTAATTCCGACAGGGGGCCCTCTAACGGAGCAGTACTTC. Based on the CDR3 plus reference TRBV7-9 and TRBJ2-7, the full variable domain is DTGVSQNPRHKITKRGQNVTFRCDPISEHNRLYWYRQTLGQGPEFLTYFQNEAQLEKSRLLSDRFSAERPKGSFSTLEIQRTEQGDSAMYLCASSLIPTGGPLTEQYFGPGTRLTVT.

The count of this clone is one. This chain links TRBV7-5 with TRBJ2-1; no DNA check was done on the table's D call, TRBD1. TRBV7-5 is deemed a pseudogene. CDR3 length equals 13 residues. The CDR3 DNA sequence: TGTGTCAGAAGCTCGGACAGTAGGAATGAGCAGTTCTTC. This encodes CVRSSDSRNEQFF.

The chain is built from TRBV29-1 and TRBJ1-3, with 7 bases lining up with TRBD1. The V gene's germline CDR1 is SQVTM and CDR2 ANQGSEA. V was clipped by 4 bases and J by 4 bases; unmatched bases: 13. This CDR3 comprises 16 residues. CDR3 DNA sequence: TGCAGCGTTGCAAGTGGGAGACAGGGCAACGGAAACACCATATATTTT. Amino acids: CSVASGRQGNGNTIYF.

The V and J genes are TRBV11-3 and TRBJ1-1; 7 bases fit TRBD1. Germline V gene lookup returns CDR1 SGHNT and CDR2 YENEEA. The CDR3 loop spans 14 amino acids. The V gene end was trimmed by 5 bases and the J gene end by 0 bases; junction bases not matched to a gene: 3. The CDR3: CASSADRMNTEAFF. The CDR3 coding sequence is TGTGCCAGCAGCGCGGACAGGATGAACACTGAAGCTTTCTTT.

The chain is built from TRBV28 and TRBJ2-2; 9 nucleotides match TRBD2. Germline CDR1 is MDHEN and CDR2 is SYDVKM. This CDR3 is 17 amino acids long. Trimming cost V 7 bases and J 5 bases; bases outside gene matches: 14. The CDR3 nucleotides read TGTGCCAGCAATCCCCCGGCAGCGGGGGGACCTACCGGGGAGCTGTTTTTT. Encoded protein: CASNPPAAGGPTGELFF.

The chain carries TRBV24-1 and TRBJ2-1, with 7 bases lining up with TRBD1. Germline CDR1 reads KGHDR; CDR2 reads SFDVKD. V lost 3 bases and J lost 4; bases outside the gene matches: 8. This CDR3 spans 16 amino acids. The DNA for the CDR3 is TGTGCCACCAGTGATCCTGACAGGGACCGTTACAATGAGCAGTTCTTC. It yields the protein CATSDPDRDRYNEQFF.

This chain links TRBV28 with TRBJ2-7; 7 bases align to TRBD2. V lost 3 bases to trimming and J lost 2 bases; unmatched junction nucleotides: 10. The CDR3 has 16 residues. The V gene's germline CDR1 is MDHEN and CDR2 SYDVKM. CDR3 protein: CASSFPFSGEPYEQYF. CDR3 sequence (DNA): TGTGCCAGCAGTTTCCCCTTCAGCGGGGAACCCTACGAGCAGTACTTC.

The chain uses TRBV4-1 and TRBJ1-4; maybe TRBD1 (5 bases). Trimming removed 2 bases at V and 8 bases at J, with 15 bases between. Germline values: CDR1 MGHRA, CDR2 YSYEKL. CDR3 length equals 15 residues. The CDR3: CASSQLFLGGEKLFF. CDR3 DNA: TGCGCCAGCAGCCAACTCTTTCTGGGGGGGGAAAAACTGTTTTTT.